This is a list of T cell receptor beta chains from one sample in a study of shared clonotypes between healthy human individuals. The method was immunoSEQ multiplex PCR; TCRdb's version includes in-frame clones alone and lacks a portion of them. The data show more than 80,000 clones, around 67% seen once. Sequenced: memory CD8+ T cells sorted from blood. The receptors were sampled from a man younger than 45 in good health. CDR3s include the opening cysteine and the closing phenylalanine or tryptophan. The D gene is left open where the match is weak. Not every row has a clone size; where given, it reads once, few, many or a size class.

cdr3_nt: TGTGCCAGCAGCTTAGCGCCCTATGGCTACACCTTC
cdr3_aa: CASSLAPYGYTF
j_call: TRBJ1-2
d_call: -
clone_size: -
v_call: TRBV7-9

cdr3_nt: TGTGCCAGCAGCCAGACCAGGGGCTCTGGGGCCAACGTCCTGACTTTC
cdr3_aa: CASSQTRGSGANVLTF
j_call: TRBJ2-6
d_call: -
clone_size: -
v_call: TRBV4-2

cdr3_nt: TGTGCCAGCAATGGCGACAGGGGAATAACCGGGGATACGCAGTATTTT
cdr3_aa: CASNGDRGITGDTQYF
j_call: TRBJ2-3
d_call: TRBD1
clone_size: -
v_call: TRBV2

cdr3_nt: TGTGCCAGCAGTCCGAAACCAGATACGCAGTATTTT
cdr3_aa: CASSPKPDTQYF
j_call: TRBJ2-3
d_call: -
clone_size: -
v_call: TRBV27

cdr3_nt: TGTGCCAGCAGATTAAATCCGGGACTAGCGTCCCGCGAGCAGTACTTC
cdr3_aa: CASRLNPGLASREQYF
j_call: TRBJ2-7
d_call: TRBD2
clone_size: -
v_call: TRBV27

cdr3_nt: TGTGCCAGCAGTGTAACAGAAACTCATGAAAAACTGTTTTTT
cdr3_aa: CASSVTETHEKLFF
j_call: TRBJ1-4
d_call: -
clone_size: -
v_call: TRBV6-1

cdr3_nt: TGCGCCAGCAGCCAAGATTGGGGGATCTCCTACAATGAGCAGTTCTTC
cdr3_aa: CASSQDWGISYNEQFF
j_call: TRBJ2-1
d_call: -
clone_size: -
v_call: TRBV4-1

cdr3_nt: TGTGCCAGTAGAACCACCACACGGACAGGGACCACCGGGGAGCTGTTTTTT
cdr3_aa: CASRTTTRTGTTGELFF
j_call: TRBJ2-2
d_call: TRBD1
clone_size: few
v_call: TRBV19

cdr3_nt: TGTGCCAGCTCCTCTTGGGGGAGTGAAGGCAATCAGCCCCAGCATTTT
cdr3_aa: CASSSWGSEGNQPQHF
j_call: TRBJ1-5
d_call: -
clone_size: -
v_call: TRBV28

cdr3_nt: TGTGCCAGCAGCCGCTATACAGGGAACACTGAAGCTTTCTTT
cdr3_aa: CASSRYTGNTEAFF
j_call: TRBJ1-1
d_call: -
clone_size: -
v_call: TRBV6-6

cdr3_nt: TGTGCCAGCAGCTTGAGCACCGGGACAGGGCGAAGCGAGCAGTACTTC
cdr3_aa: CASSLSTGTGRSEQYF
j_call: TRBJ2-7
d_call: TRBD1
clone_size: -
v_call: TRBV5-6

cdr3_nt: TGTGCCAGCTCACCACGCCAGCTGAACACCGGGGAGCTGTTTTTT
cdr3_aa: CASSPRQLNTGELFF
j_call: TRBJ2-2
d_call: -
clone_size: -
v_call: TRBV18

cdr3_nt: TGTGCCAGCAGCTTCGGGACAGGGGTCTACGAGCAGTACTTC
cdr3_aa: CASSFGTGVYEQYF
j_call: TRBJ2-7
d_call: TRBD1
clone_size: many
v_call: TRBV5-6

cdr3_nt: TGTGCCAGCAGCTCGACCCGGGCCGGAGAGGACAGCCACAAAAACATTCAGTACTTC
cdr3_aa: CASSSTRAGEDSHKNIQYF
j_call: TRBJ2-4
d_call: -
clone_size: -
v_call: TRBV7-9

cdr3_nt: TGTGCCACCAGCAGAGATCGGGTGCAGCTCGAGCAGTACTTC
cdr3_aa: CATSRDRVQLEQYF
j_call: TRBJ2-7
d_call: -
clone_size: -
v_call: TRBV15

cdr3_nt: TGTGCCAGCAGCTTCTCACTTTACGCGGACTACGAGCAGTACTTC
cdr3_aa: CASSFSLYADYEQYF
j_call: TRBJ2-7
d_call: -
clone_size: -
v_call: TRBV7-9

cdr3_nt: TGCAGCGTTCGAAACATCAACACCGGGGAGCTGTTTTTT
cdr3_aa: CSVRNINTGELFF
j_call: TRBJ2-2
d_call: -
clone_size: -
v_call: TRBV29-1

cdr3_nt: TGTGCCAGCAGTATACCACACGAGGTGGGCTACGAGCAGTACTTC
cdr3_aa: CASSIPHEVGYEQYF
j_call: TRBJ2-7
d_call: -
clone_size: -
v_call: TRBV6-1

cdr3_nt: TGTGCCAGTAGTATCCTAAGGGAGGGGGCCTACGAGCAGTACTTC
cdr3_aa: CASSILREGAYEQYF
j_call: TRBJ2-7
d_call: -
clone_size: few
v_call: TRBV19

cdr3_nt: TGTGCCAGCAGTGAAATCCCGAACACTGAAGCTTTCTTT
cdr3_aa: CASSEIPNTEAFF
j_call: TRBJ1-1
d_call: -
clone_size: few
v_call: TRBV6-4

cdr3_nt: TGCGCCAGCAGCCACCCCGGACAGGGGATCTACGAGCAGTACTTC
cdr3_aa: CASSHPGQGIYEQYF
j_call: TRBJ2-7
d_call: TRBD1
clone_size: -
v_call: TRBV4-1

cdr3_nt: TGTGCCAGCAGTGTCGACAGGGGTAGCGGGTTAGATACGCAGTATTTT
cdr3_aa: CASSVDRGSGLDTQYF
j_call: TRBJ2-3
d_call: -
clone_size: few
v_call: TRBV6-1

cdr3_nt: TGTGCCAGCAAGAACTTCGGGGCGCGAGGGCTAAACACTGAAGCTTTCTTT
cdr3_aa: CASKNFGARGLNTEAFF
j_call: TRBJ1-1
d_call: -
clone_size: -
v_call: TRBV27

cdr3_nt: TGTGCCAGCAGTTTCCTGGCCTTAAGCCTCGAGCAGTACTTC
cdr3_aa: CASSFLALSLEQYF
j_call: TRBJ2-7
d_call: -
clone_size: few
v_call: TRBV28

cdr3_nt: TGTGCCAGTAGGACCGGGACAGGGACTACAGATACGCAGTATTTT
cdr3_aa: CASRTGTGTTDTQYF
j_call: TRBJ2-3
d_call: TRBD1
clone_size: -
v_call: TRBV19

cdr3_nt: TGTGCCAGCAGCCCCAACTCGGGTCTCTACGAGCAGTACTTC
cdr3_aa: CASSPNSGLYEQYF
j_call: TRBJ2-7
d_call: -
clone_size: -
v_call: TRBV7-9

cdr3_nt: TGTGCCAGCAGCTTAGACCTAGCGGGATTCGAGCAGTACTTC
cdr3_aa: CASSLDLAGFEQYF
j_call: TRBJ2-7
d_call: TRBD2
clone_size: few
v_call: TRBV7-3